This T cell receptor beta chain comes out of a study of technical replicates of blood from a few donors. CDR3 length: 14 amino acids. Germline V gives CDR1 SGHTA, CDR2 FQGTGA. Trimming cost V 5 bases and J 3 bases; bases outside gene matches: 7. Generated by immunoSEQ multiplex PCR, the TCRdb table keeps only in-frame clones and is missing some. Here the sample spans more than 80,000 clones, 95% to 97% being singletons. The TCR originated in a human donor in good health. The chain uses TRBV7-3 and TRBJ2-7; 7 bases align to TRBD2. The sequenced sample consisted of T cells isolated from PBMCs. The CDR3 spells CASSPTGTNYEQYF. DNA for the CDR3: TGTGCCAGCAGCCCAACCGGGACTAACTACGAGCAGTACTTC.